Listed here are 20 T cell receptor beta chains from one sample, sequenced in a study of OX40 agonist ivuxolimab in advanced cancers. Produced via immunoSEQ multiplex PCR; TCRdb's table is partial and in-frame only. Found here are some 70,000 clones, roughly 80% of them singletons; the top ten hold roughly 1.4%. The specimen was CD4+ or CD8+ T cells sorted from blood, collected in a trial of the OX40 agonist ivuxolimab. Source of these receptors: an adult with an advanced solid tumor such as melanoma, head and neck, liver or kidney cancer.

The chain recombines TRBV7-2 with TRBJ2-1; TRBD1 is a possible D gene (6 bases). The CDR3 has 15 amino acids. V lost 6 bases, J lost 5 bases, and 17 bases lay in between. Looked up from germline, CDR1 is SGHTA and CDR2 is FQGNSA. CDR3 in DNA: TGTGCCAGCAGACCCCCGGGCAGGGGAAACAATGAGCAGTTCTTC. Protein product: CASRPPGRGNNEQFF.

J is TRBJ2-7 and V is TRBV19; 8 bases line up with TRBD1. Germline-derived CDR1 and CDR2 are LNHDA and SQIVND (reference sequence). CDR3 length: 13 amino acids. After removal of 7 bases from V and 3 bases from J, the junction contained 5 bases not matched to a gene. Here the CDR3 reads CASMDRVGYEQYF. Written as DNA, the CDR3 is TGTGCCAGTATGGACAGGGTAGGCTACGAGCAGTACTTC.

The gene calls are TRBV19 and TRBJ1-6, with TRBD1 as a possible D gene (5 bases). V was shortened by 7 bases and J by 7 bases, with 14 bases between the two germline ends. This CDR3 has 14 amino acids. Germline V gene sequence: CDR1 LNHDA, CDR2 SQIVND (reference sequence). CDR3 bases: TGTGCCAGTACCGGAGGGGTCCGCAATTCACCCCTCCACTTT. Translation: CASTGGVRNSPLHF.

This clone was observed a handful of times. This chain uses TRBV15 with TRBJ1-6; D is perhaps TRBD1 (6 bases). The CDR3 sequence is 15 residues long. The germline CDR1 and CDR2 sequences are LNHNV and YYDKDF (reference sequence). Trimming removed 0 bases from V and 9 bases from J, with 12 bases in between. CDR3 region: CATSRDPGGGSPLHF. The CDR3 DNA is TGTGCCACCAGCAGAGATCCTGGGGGCGGTTCACCCCTCCACTTT.

V and J are TRBV6-6 and TRBJ1-6; D is possibly TRBD1 (6 bases). Germline assignment: CDR1 MNHNY and CDR2 SVGAGI (reference sequence). V lost 7 bases to trimming and J lost 13 bases, with 17 bases between them. The CDR3 runs to 13 residues. As DNA, the CDR3 is TGTGCCAGCACCCGGAAGGCCGGGGGCCCCCTCCACTTT. It codes for CASTRKAGGPLHF.

The V call is TRBV5-1, the J call TRBJ1-4; D perhaps matches TRBD1 (6 bases). Trimming pared 6 bases from V and 3 bases from J, leaving 9 bases between. This CDR3 has 13 amino acids. CDR1 is SGHRS, CDR2 YFSETQ, per germline. CDR3 DNA sequence: TGCGCCAGCACCGGACAGCCTAATGAAAAACTGTTTTTT. Translating it yields CASTGQPNEKLFF.

The gene calls are TRBV19 and TRBJ2-2; weak D call: TRBD2 (6 bases). Germline lookup yields CDR1 LNHDA and CDR2 SQIVND (reference sequence). Trimming pared 10 bases from V and 5 bases from J, leaving 11 bases between. The CDR3 length is 12 residues. CDR3 DNA sequence: TGTGCCACCCTTCGGGGGACCGGGGAGCTGTTTTTT. The encoded protein is CATLRGTGELFF. Drawing the rest from reference TRBV19 and TRBJ2-2, the complete variable domain is DGGITQSPKYLFRKEGQNVTLSCEQNLNHDAMYWYRQDPGQGLRLIYYSQIVNDFQKGDIAEGYSVSREKKESFPLTVTSAQKNPTAFYLCATLRGTGELFFGEGSRLTVL.

This chain connects TRBV5-1 to TRBJ2-7, with TRBD1 matching 10 bases. With V trimmed by 6 bases and J by 3 bases, 3 bases remained unmatched. The CDR3 has 13 residues. In germline, CDR1 is SGHRS, CDR2 YFSETQ. The CDR3 nucleotides are TGCGCCAGCACCCGGACAGGGGGCTACGAGCAGTACTTC. It specifies CASTRTGGYEQYF.

The chain is built from TRBV28 and TRBJ2-5; 7 bases are a match to TRBD1. The J call may be incorrect, as the DNA end agrees better with TRBJ2-7. CDR3 length: 14 residues. Germline V CDR1 and CDR2: MDHEN, SYDVKM. CDR3 in amino acids: CASTRTGLSYEQYF. CDR3 coding DNA: TGTGCCAGCACTAGGACAGGCCTCTCCTACGAGCAGTACTTC.

The V gene is TRBV5-1, the J gene TRBJ2-7; D is uncertain. Trimming cost V 3 bases and J 4 bases, with 23 bases left between them. Germline V gene data show CDR1 as SGHRS and CDR2 as YFSETQ. The CDR3 is 17 residues long. In DNA form, the CDR3 reads TGCGCCAGCAGCTACGGGCAGCCCCTGGGCGGTTTATACGAGCAGTACTTC. This encodes CASSYGQPLGGLYEQYF.

The chain recombines TRBV5-1 with TRBJ2-7; 7 bases fit TRBD2. Germline V gene lookup returns CDR1 SGHRS and CDR2 YFSETQ. This CDR3 region has 16 residues. V lost 1 base and J lost 2; bases outside the gene matches: 9. CDR3 region: CASSLSVSGSAYEQYF. For the CDR3, the DNA is TGCGCCAGCAGCTTGTCGGTTAGCGGGTCTGCCTACGAGCAGTACTTC.

The V gene is TRBV7-2, the J gene TRBJ1-4; TRBD1 matches at 7 bases. CDR3 length: 16 amino acids. Germline CDR1 is SGHTA and CDR2 is FQGNSA. The V gene end was trimmed by 1 base and the J gene end by 4 bases; junction bases not matched to a gene: 6. The DNA of the CDR3 is TGTGCCAGCAGCTTAGGACCCCAGGGGGATAATGAAAAACTGTTTTTT. The encoded protein is CASSLGPQGDNEKLFF.

The DNA for the CDR3 is TGCGCCAGCAGCTTCGGGACAGGACTCAATGAGCAGTTCTTC. It yields the protein CASSFGTGLNEQFF. The V call is TRBV5-1, the J call TRBJ2-1; the match to TRBD1 covers 8 bases. After removal of 2 bases from V and 6 bases from J, the junction contained 4 bases not matched to a gene. The CDR3 length is 14 residues. The germline CDR1 and CDR2 sequences are SGHRS and YFSETQ.

The J gene is TRBJ2-2, the V gene TRBV5-1, with TRBD1 as a possible D gene (6 bases). V shed 7 bases and J shed 1 base, with 14 bases lying between them. The CDR3 has 15 amino acids. Germline V gives CDR1 SGHRS, CDR2 YFSETQ. DNA for the CDR3: TGCGCCAGCGTGAGGACAGTGGGGAACACCGGGGAGCTGTTTTTT. Amino acid sequence: CASVRTVGNTGELFF.

This clone turned up a few times. The V call is TRBV5-5, the J call TRBJ1-5; D might be TRBD1 (6 bases). CDR1 SGHKS and CDR2 YYEKEE come from the germline V gene (reference sequence). V gave up 3 bases and J gave up 4 bases, with 14 bases separating them. The CDR3 consists of 15 residues. CDR3 in amino acids: CASSWRGGPNQPQHF. For the CDR3, the DNA is TGTGCCAGCAGCTGGAGGGGGGGGCCGAATCAGCCCCAGCATTTT. Supplemented by reference TRBV5-5 and TRBJ1-5, the full variable domain reads DAGVTQSPTHLIKTRGQQVTLRCSPISGHKSVSWYQQVLGQGPQFIFQYYEKEERGRGNFPDRFSARQFPNYSSELNVNALLLGDSALYLCASSWRGGPNQPQHFGDGTRLSIL.

The CDR3 sequence is CASSGDRVNEQFF. CDR3 nucleotide sequence: TGTGCCAGCAGTGGGGACAGGGTTAATGAGCAGTTCTTC. The rearrangement links TRBV6-1 to TRBJ2-1; TRBD1 matches 9 bases. Germline V lookup: CDR1 MNHNS, CDR2 SASEGT. V shed 4 bases, J shed 7 bases, and the junction held 2 bases outside the gene matches. The CDR3 runs to 13 residues.

The table lists this clone with a count of one. The chain is built from TRBV5-1 and TRBJ1-3, with a tentative D call TRBD1 (5 bases). V was shortened by 4 bases and J by 0 bases, with 11 bases between the two germline ends. Looked up from germline, CDR1 is SGHRS and CDR2 is YFSETQ. This CDR3 is 15 amino acids long. As DNA, the CDR3 is TGCGCCAGCAGCCCGGACATACCCTCTGGAAACACCATATATTTT. Translating gives CASSPDIPSGNTIYF.

This chain uses TRBV5-4 with TRBJ1-4, with 7 positions matching TRBD1. Germline trimming cut 5 bases from V and 3 bases from J; bases unmatched to any gene: 4. The CDR3 spans 14 residues. Germline V gene sequence: CDR1 SGHNT, CDR2 YYREEE (reference sequence). The CDR3 loop reads CASRKDRSNEKLFF. The CDR3 coding sequence is TGTGCCAGCAGAAAGGACAGGTCTAATGAAAAACTGTTTTTT.

This chain joins TRBV6-6 and TRBJ1-1; D call uncertain. CDR1 MNHNY and CDR2 SVGAGI come from the germline V gene (reference sequence). Trimming cost V 0 bases and J 8 bases, with 10 bases left between them. The CDR3 sequence is 13 residues long. CDR3 region: CASSYSRMGEAFF. The CDR3 nucleotides read TGTGCCAGCAGTTACTCGAGGATGGGAGAAGCTTTCTTT.

The CDR3 region is CASSDGQGHYGYTF. The DNA of the CDR3 is TGCGCCAGCAGCGACGGACAGGGCCACTATGGCTACACCTTC. The rearrangement joins TRBV5-1 to TRBJ1-2; 8 bases fit TRBD1. After removal of 4 bases from V and 3 bases from J, the junction contained 5 bases not matched to a gene. Germline loops: CDR1 SGHRS, CDR2 YFSETQ. The CDR3 is made up of 14 amino acids.